The entry that follows covers one T cell receptor (beta chain) sequence. Antigen specificity is unknown. The data were taken from a study of CD8+ T cells in alopecia areata. About the study: Patients in the treated group were given tofacitinib by mouth, 5 to 10 mg twice a day. Study-wide results and caveats: Administration of tofacitinib significantly diminished scalp clonality and expanded CD8+ clones within the top 100. Alphabeta T cells residing in normal skin are also sequenced in scalp samples.

Regarding treatment: oral pan-JAK inhibitor, 5-10 mg twice daily. RNA, once extracted, was reverse transcribed into cDNA for use as the sequencing template. Repertoires were generated with immunoSEQ multiplex PCR, while TCRdb's copy carries only in-frame clones and drops some. This repertoire shows just under 65,000 clones, 46% found once; its top ten account for roughly 21%. The sequences come from CD8+ T cells sorted from blood, collected at roughly week 36, from a patient treated with tofacitinib. The receptor's source is a human donor with alopecia areata.

Written as DNA, the CDR3 is TGTGCCAGCAGGGACAGGGTAACGTTCTACGAGCAGTACTTC. This translates into CASRDRVTFYEQYF. The chain is built from TRBV2 and TRBJ2-7, with 8 bases lining up with TRBD1. The CDR3 is 14 residues long. CDR1 and CDR2 from the germline V gene are SNHLY and FYNNEI. Germline trimming cut 6 bases from V and 3 bases from J; bases unmatched to any gene: 7. The full variable domain, rest sourced from reference TRBV2 and TRBJ2-7, is EPEVTQTPSHQVTQMGQEVILRCVPISNHLYFYWYRQILGQKVEFLVSFYNNEISEKSEIFDDQFSVERPDGSNFTLKIRSTKLEDSAMYFCASRDRVTFYEQYFGPGTRLTVT.